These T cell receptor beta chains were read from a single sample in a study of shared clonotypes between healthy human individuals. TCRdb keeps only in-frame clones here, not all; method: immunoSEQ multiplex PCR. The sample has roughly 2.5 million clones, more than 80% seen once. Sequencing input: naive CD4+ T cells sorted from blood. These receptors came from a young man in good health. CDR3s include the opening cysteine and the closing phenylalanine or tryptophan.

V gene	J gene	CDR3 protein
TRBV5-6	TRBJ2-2	CASSLGPGGTNTGELFF
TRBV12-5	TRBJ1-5	CASGLTLSQPQHF
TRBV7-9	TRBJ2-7	CASGGGGYEQYF
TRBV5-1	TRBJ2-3	CASSLANVGPDTQYF
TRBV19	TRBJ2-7	CASSTSGTSGSYEQYF
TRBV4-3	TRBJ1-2	CASSQAGENYGYTF
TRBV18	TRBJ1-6	CASSPYEGSSSSYNSPLHF
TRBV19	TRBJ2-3	CASTSGQGPDTQYF
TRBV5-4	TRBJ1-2	CASSRDRDYGYTF
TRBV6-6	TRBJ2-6	CASSYLRANVLTF
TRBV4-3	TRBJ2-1	CASSRPQGLSDEQFF
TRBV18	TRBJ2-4	CASSPSRDRTKNIQYF
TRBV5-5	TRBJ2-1	CASSLLWDGNEQFF
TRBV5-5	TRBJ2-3	CASSMRRGSPADTQYF
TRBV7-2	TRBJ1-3	CASSLGGGNTIYF
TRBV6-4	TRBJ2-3	CASSPRLDTDTQYF
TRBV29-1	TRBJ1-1	CSVEQDDTEAFF
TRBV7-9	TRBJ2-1	CASSLDRGNYNEQFF
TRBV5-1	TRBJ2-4	CASSLGGTSGLAKNIQYF
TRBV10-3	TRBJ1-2	CAISESGQGNYGYTF
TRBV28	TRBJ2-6	CASSRGGAGANVLTF
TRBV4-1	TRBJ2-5	CASSQPLDREETQYF
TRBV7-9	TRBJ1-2	CASSGTTLNYGYTF
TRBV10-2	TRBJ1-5	CASSGLPGGGSNQPQHF
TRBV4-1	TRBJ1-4	CASSHIRGVNEKLFF
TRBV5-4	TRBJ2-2	CASSLGGARITGELFF
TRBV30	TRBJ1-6	CAWSSLSSSYNSPLHF
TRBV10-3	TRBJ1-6	CAITPDRNSPLHF
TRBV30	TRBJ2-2	CAWSRGTGGELFF
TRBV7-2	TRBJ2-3	CASSLDHTQYF
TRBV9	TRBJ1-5	CASSVGAVNQPQHF
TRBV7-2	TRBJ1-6	CASSPGRPYNSPLHF
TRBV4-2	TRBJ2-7	CASSQGQAAAYEQYF
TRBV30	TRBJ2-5	CAWSQETQYF
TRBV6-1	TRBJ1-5	CASSEPSPAGSYSNQPQHF
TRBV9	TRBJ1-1	CASSVGRTLNTEAFF
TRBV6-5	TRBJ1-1	CASSYSRTVNTEAFF
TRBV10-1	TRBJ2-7	CASSESDLGYEQYF
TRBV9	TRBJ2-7	CASSVILAGGPTYEQYF
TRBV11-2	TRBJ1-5	CASSLDRGQPQHF
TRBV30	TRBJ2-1	CAWSPRWVSGGANEQFF
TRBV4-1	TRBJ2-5	CASSPGLARETQYF
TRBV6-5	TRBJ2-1	CASSRLAGKYNEQFF
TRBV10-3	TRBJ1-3	CAISDQSGNTIYF
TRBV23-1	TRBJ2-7	CASSQSVNREEYF
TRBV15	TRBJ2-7	CATSNPGRAYEQYF
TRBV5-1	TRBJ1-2	CASSLQGSDYGYTF
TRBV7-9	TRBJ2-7	CASSLGGASRDEQYF
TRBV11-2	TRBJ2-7	CASSTGQGFSYEQYF
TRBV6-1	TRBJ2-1	CASSEGGGVNEQFF
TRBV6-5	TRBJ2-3	CASSYSGRGGDTQYF
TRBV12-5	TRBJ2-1	CASGRGLNEQFF
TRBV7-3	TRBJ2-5	CASSLTGTTQETQYF
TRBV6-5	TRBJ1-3	CASSYVDSDSGNTIYF